This T cell receptor (beta chain) was identified during a study of identical twins. TCRdb re-called the 5' RACE reads with MiXCR, one entry per CDR3 protein. The table has roughly 720,000 distinct CDR3 sequences, about 20% seen once. Study results and limitations: Cord blood beta clonotypes present at high abundance carried fewer insertions; no such pattern appeared in memory repertoires.

CDR3 length: 13 residues. Trimming shortened V by 3 bases and J by 5 bases, and 13 bases separated the two germline ends. Germline V gives CDR1 DFQATT, CDR2 SNEGSKA (reference sequence). Of note for this clonotype: Antigen: not known.

In addition, the sample was reused for a study of T cells expressing NK-cell markers.

The sequencing input was PBMCs. The chain has TRBV20-1 and TRBJ2-5; the D is unclear. The sequence was collected from a woman between 18 and 29 years old in good health. CDR3 sequence (DNA): TGCAGTGCTAGGCTGTGGGGTGAGGAGACCCAGTACTTC. The encoded protein is CSARLWGEETQYF.